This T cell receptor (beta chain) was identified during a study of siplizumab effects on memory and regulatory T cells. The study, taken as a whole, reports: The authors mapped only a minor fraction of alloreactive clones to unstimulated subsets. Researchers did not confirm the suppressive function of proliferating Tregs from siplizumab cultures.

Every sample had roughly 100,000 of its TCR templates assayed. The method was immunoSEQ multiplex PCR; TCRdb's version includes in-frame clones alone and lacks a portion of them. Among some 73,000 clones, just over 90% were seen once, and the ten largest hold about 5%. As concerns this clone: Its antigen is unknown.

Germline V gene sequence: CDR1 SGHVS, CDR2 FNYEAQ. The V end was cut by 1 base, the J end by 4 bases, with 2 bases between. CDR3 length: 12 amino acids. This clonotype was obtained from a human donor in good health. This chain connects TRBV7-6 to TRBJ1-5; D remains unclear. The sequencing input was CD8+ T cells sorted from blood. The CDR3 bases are TGTGCCAGCAGCTTAGGGAATCAGCCCCAGCATTTT. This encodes CASSLGNQPQHF.